This record looks at one TCR beta chain sequence and its context. The target antigen is unknown. This entry is derived from a study of T cell clonotyping in hematopoietic cell transplantation. Study findings and constraints: After transplant, recipient diversity fell while pathologically expanded clonotypes grew through day 180. At the given depth, recipient repertoires were over 97% de novo clonotypes. Graft donor and pretransplant recipient Inverse Simpson Index values predicted broader posttransplant TCR diversity.

Assay: immunoSEQ multiplex PCR; the TCRdb copy retains only in-frame clones and omits some. The repertoire holds about 36,000 clones, 88% seen once, with around 1.8% in the top ten. CDR1 is MNHEY, CDR2 SVGAGI, per germline. The length of the CDR3 is 9 residues. V lost 11 bases to trimming and J lost 4 bases, with 3 bases between them. This sequence originates from a woman in her forties in good health. Some clones in this sample may be carry-over from other donors' samples. Material for sequencing was peripheral blood mononuclear cells. J is TRBJ1-5 and V is TRBV6-5, with D unclear. The CDR3 protein is CAGNQPQHF. As DNA, the CDR3 is TGTGCCGGGAATCAGCCCCAGCATTTT.